This entry lists 20 T cell receptor beta chains sequenced from one sample in a study of T-cell reconstitution after alpha-beta-depleted transplantation in children (dated by TCRdb to about 2016). Interpreted using the paper, the treatment or condition label stands for: allogeneic hematopoietic cell transplantation with graft depleted of TCRalphabeta T cells and CD19 B cells. Library method: PCR. Sequencer: Illumina HiSeq 2500. TCR library preparation used molecular barcoding, with unique molecular identifiers applied to normalize quantification of the TCRbeta repertoire. TCRdb redid the processing of the public reads, applying fastp at Q25 and MiXCR, and retained in-frame beta chains. Under each unique CDR3 protein, matching rows form one entry showing the most common genes and DNA. For this sample there are fewer than 550,000 distinct CDR3 sequences; over 9.5% appear just once. 13% to 15% of the sample lies in the top ten.

The sample here was PBMCs, mostly from graft donor cells, taken 180 days after TCRalphabeta/CD19-depleted stem cell transplant. These TCRs come from a female patient younger than 10 who had a stem cell transplant for aplastic anemia, so the T cells may come from the graft donor.

This chain links TRBV28 with TRBJ1-5; D possibly corresponds to TRBD1 (6 bases). The length of the CDR3 is 15 residues. Germline V gives CDR1 MDHEN, CDR2 SYDVKM. Trimming left V 2 bases short and J 7 bases short, with 15 bases between. The CDR3 nucleotides read TGTGCCAGCAGTTTAACCGGGACACGGGTGCAGCCCCAGCATTTT. As protein: CASSLTGTRVQPQHF.

The chain uses TRBV7-6 and TRBJ2-7, with 8 bases lining up with TRBD1. After removal of 1 base from V and 5 bases from J, the junction contained 19 bases not matched to a gene. This CDR3 contains 19 residues. In germline, CDR1 is SGHVS, CDR2 FNYEAQ. CDR3 in DNA: TGTGCCAGCAGCTTAGAGGTTACGGGGGACAGGTCTCCTCGGCACGAGCAGTACTTC. It encodes CASSLEVTGDRSPRHEQYF.

The chain recombines TRBV28 with TRBJ2-1; 11 bases are a match to TRBD1. V shed 5 bases and J 7 bases; nucleotides not matched to a gene: 4. The CDR3 consists of 14 residues. From germline, CDR1 is MDHEN and CDR2 SYDVKM. The DNA of the CDR3 is TGTGCCAGCAGTCACGGACAGGGGGCGAATGAGCAGTTCTTC. This encodes CASSHGQGANEQFF.

As regards this clonotype: It may be a read error: a sequence one base away is much more abundant. The chain is built from TRBV6-1 and TRBJ2-1; 10 positions agree with TRBD1. The CDR3 is 15 amino acids. Germline lookup yields CDR1 MNHNS and CDR2 SASEGT. With V trimmed by 5 bases and J by 5 bases, 6 bases remained unmatched. CDR3: CASSLTGTGDNEQFF. In nucleotides, the CDR3 is TGTGCCAGCAGTCTTACCGGGACAGGGGACAATGAGCAGTTCTTC.

This clonotype showed up just a few times. The V gene is TRBV10-3, the J gene TRBJ1-2; 8 nucleotides line up with TRBD1. Germline loops: CDR1 ENHRY, CDR2 SYGVKD. The ends lost 10 bases at V and 0 bases at J; junction bases unmatched: 13. This CDR3 is built from 16 residues. The CDR3 reads CASRRRQGNANYGYTF. CDR3 bases: TGTGCCAGCCGAAGGAGACAGGGGAACGCTAACTATGGCTACACCTTC.

This clonotype was seen more than once but under ten times. The chain employs TRBV7-3 and TRBJ2-3; no firm D call. This CDR3 is 16 amino acids long. V was pared by 5 bases and J by 1 base, with 16 bases between. CDR1 and CDR2 (germline): SGHTA, FQGTGA. CDR3 bases: TGTGCCAGCAGCCCCACCGCCGTCCTTCGCACAGATACGCAGTATTTT. Translated, it gives CASSPTAVLRTDTQYF.

This clonotype appeared many times. The chain is built from TRBV14 and TRBJ1-3; D remains unclear. Between the trimmed V and J ends, which lost 5 bases and 1 base, there was a span of 6 bases. This CDR3 comprises 13 residues. Germline V gives CDR1 SGHDN, CDR2 FVKESK. The CDR3 region is CASSIRSGNTIYF. The CDR3 region has the DNA TGTGCCAGCAGCATCAGATCTGGAAACACCATATATTTT.

V usage is TRBV7-2 and J usage is TRBJ2-7; 13 bases agree with TRBD2. Germline CDR1 and CDR2: SGHTA and FQGNSA. The junction had 3 bases not matched to a gene; V was cut back by 5 bases and J by 2 bases. This CDR3 is built from 15 residues. CDR3 residues: CASSMTSGRPYEQYF. DNA of the CDR3: TGTGCCAGCAGCATGACTAGCGGGAGGCCCTACGAGCAGTACTTC.

The chain employs TRBV7-8 and TRBJ2-7; no firm D call. The germline gives CDR1 SGHVS, CDR2 FQNEAQ. Trimming cost V 2 bases and J 3 bases, with 8 bases left between them. This CDR3 spans 13 amino acids. The CDR3 sequence is CASSLQTDYEQYV. The CDR3 region has the DNA TGTGCCAGCAGCTTACAAACCGACTACGAGCAGTACGTC.

This sequence joins TRBV7-2 and TRBJ2-1; maybe TRBD1 (5 bases). The CDR3 has 16 amino acids. Looked up from germline, CDR1 is SGHTA and CDR2 is FQGNSA. V was shortened by 8 bases and J by 0 bases, with 17 bases between the two germline ends. CDR3 DNA sequence: TGTGCCAGCCGCGTCAGCAGACAGAGCTCCTACAATGAGCAGTTCTTC. The encoded protein is CASRVSRQSSYNEQFF.

This clonotype occurred a few times. CDR3 in DNA: TGCAGCGTGGGGGACTTGAGCTCCTACGAGCAGTACTTC. This gives the protein CSVGDLSSYEQYF. The chain combines TRBV29-1 with TRBJ2-7, with TRBD2 as a possible D gene (6 bases). Trimming took 6 bases from V and 0 from J, leaving 12 bases between them. The V gene's germline CDR1 is SQVTM and CDR2 ANQGSEA. This CDR3 region has 13 residues.

The chain combines TRBV6-2 or TRBV6-3 with TRBJ2-5; TRBD2 matches at 15 bases. This CDR3 region has 18 residues. Per the germline V gene, CDR1 is MNHEY and CDR2 is SVGEGT. Trimming cost V 0 bases and J 5 bases; bases outside gene matches: 7. DNA for the CDR3: TGTGCCAGCAGTTACTCCAGGACTAGCGGGAGGGCCCGGGAGACCCAGTACTTC. It translates to CASSYSRTSGRARETQYF.

This clonotype was picked up a small number of times. The V gene is TRBV3-1, the J gene TRBJ2-3; 8 positions match TRBD2. This CDR3 spans 16 amino acids. CDR1 LGHDT and CDR2 YNNKEL come from the germline V gene (reference sequence). The V segment lost 4 bases and the J segment 2 bases; nucleotides outside the gene matches: 8. This CDR3 is CASSPALAGDTDTQYF. For the CDR3, the DNA is TGTGCCAGCAGCCCTGCCCTAGCGGGTGACACAGATACGCAGTATTTT.

This clonotype has just a few counts. CDR3 sequence (DNA): TGCGCCAGCAGAGAAGGAACAGCCTACCAAGAGACCCAGTACTTC. Translation: CASREGTAYQETQYF. The chain recombines TRBV4-3 with TRBJ2-5; unclear D gene. This CDR3 spans 15 amino acids. Per the germline V gene, CDR1 is LGHNA and CDR2 is YSLEER. V was pared by 6 bases and J by 0 bases, with 14 bases between.

The chain has TRBV4-1 and TRBJ2-7; D is perhaps TRBD1 (6 bases). From germline, CDR1 is MGHRA and CDR2 YSYEKL. V was shortened by 4 bases and J by 4 bases, with 14 bases between the two germline ends. The CDR3 runs to 14 residues. CDR3 sequence reads: CASSLLVGGYEQYV. The CDR3 nucleotides read TGCGCCAGCAGCCTCCTGGTAGGGGGTTACGAGCAGTACGTC.

Ten or more counts support this clonotype. The chain uses TRBV5-1 and TRBJ2-7; D unclear. Trimming removed 0 bases at V and 3 bases at J, with 19 bases between. This CDR3 spans 17 amino acids. Germline values: CDR1 SGHRS, CDR2 YFSETQ. The CDR3 sequence: CASSLGGSRLNYYEQYV. CDR3 coding DNA: TGCGCCAGCAGCTTGGGCGGCAGCCGCCTGAATTACTACGAGCAGTACGTC.

The CDR3 DNA reads as TGTGCCAGCAGCCCCGCGGGGGGGTATAGCAATCAGCCCCAGCATTTT. This codes for CASSPAGGYSNQPQHF. The V and J genes are TRBV14 and TRBJ1-5, with D perhaps TRBD1 (5 bases). CDR3 length: 16 amino acids. Trimming cost V 4 bases and J 0 bases, with 13 bases left between them. CDR1 is SGHDN, CDR2 FVKESK, per germline.

The chain is built from TRBV6-5 and TRBJ2-7; D ambiguous. Trimming removed 2 bases from V and 4 bases from J, with 6 bases in between. CDR1 and CDR2 (germline): MNHEY, SVGAGI. The CDR3 loop spans 12 amino acids. The chain's CDR3 is CASSYPHYEQYV. The CDR3 DNA is TGTGCCAGCAGTTACCCGCATTACGAGCAGTACGTC.

The sample holds a few counts of this clonotype. The J gene is TRBJ2-4, the V gene TRBV25-1, with D perhaps matching TRBD1 (6 bases). The germline CDR1 and CDR2 sequences are MGHDK and SYGVNS. V lost 2 bases and J 1 base, leaving 9 bases between the germline ends. The CDR3 has 15 amino acids. The CDR3 nucleotides read TGTGCCAGCAGTGAAGATAGGGGGGCCAAAAACATTCAGTACTTC. Translating it yields CASSEDRGAKNIQYF.

J is TRBJ2-7 and V is TRBV5-1; D is perhaps TRBD1 (5 bases). The CDR3 runs 14 residues. The germline CDR1 and CDR2 sequences are SGHRS and YFSETQ. V lost 6 bases and J lost 4, with 17 bases in between. CDR3 amino acids: CASIGQPVPYEQYF. The CDR3 DNA reads as TGCGCCAGCATCGGACAACCGGTCCCATACGAGCAGTACTTC.